This T cell receptor (beta chain) emerged from a study of blood T cells in healthy people across ages (dated by TCRdb to the mid-2010s). A note on the overall study: Template switching captured roughly one uniquely barcoded TCR beta cDNA molecule per two T cells in model experiments. The study measured age-related changes in TCR beta repertoire diversity using deep sequencing normalized with unique cDNA molecular identifiers. Two additional independent replicas of 1 million unique cDNA reads from the same blood draw were analyzed for two donors (one aged 18 to 30 and one aged 80 or older). Donors were grouped into four age groups: young (average roughly 15 years), middle-aged (39), aged (around 62) and long-lived (around 80). To avoid experimental bias, donors of different ages were distributed randomly across sequencing lanes.

Concerning this clonotype itself: Its antigen target is currently unknown. No clone much larger than this one lies a single base away; base qualities are absent.

The donors were roughly 40 Caucasian individuals from Russia, aged roughly 6 to 90 years, who were systemically healthy. Approximately 10 milliliters of peripheral blood were collected from each donor into EDTA-treated Vacutainer tubes. Ficoll-Paque density-gradient centrifugation was used to isolate PBMCs, with at least 6.5 million obtained per sample. Trizol reagent was used to extract total RNA from PBMCs, with at least 6 micrograms per sample. Naive CD45RAhigh/CD27high T cell percentages were measured by flow cytometry on a PBMC aliquot from every donor. The V end loses 0 bases and the J end loses 10 bases, and a stretch of 13 bases separates them. The germline V gene (reference sequence) sets CDR1 to DFQATT and CDR2 to SNEGSKA. Its CDR3 holds 13 amino acids, cysteine through phenylalanine. The kept DNA is CDR3 alone, 39 bases in frame from the first base. What the study reported, not specific to this receptor: Observed TCR beta diversity per million T cells fell roughly linearly with age, and a significant reduction was already apparent by age about 36. There was a strong correlation between observed TCR beta diversity and the percentage of naive T cells measured by flow cytometry. Because the CMV infection status of the donors was unknown, age-related changes in expanded clonotypes may potentially have been confounded. Estimates of total diversity from one million sequenced T cells were regarded as lower bounds and underestimates. Compared with the aged group, the long-lived group had more naive CD4+ T cells, fewer expanded clones and increased TCR diversity, suggesting age selection. Bulk unsorted PBMC profiling prevented conclusive comparison of naive and antigen-experienced compartments.

Library generation was performed with 5' RACE. Sequencing was carried out with an Illumina HiSeq 2500. The second PCR ran for about 7 to 11 cycles and used a J-beta primer mix along with a sample-barcoded 5' primer. Each TCR beta cDNA molecule received a unique molecular identifier from a template-switch 5' adaptor carrying 12 random nucleotides. Each sample yielded at least 2.5 million CDR3-containing paired-end reads. First-strand cDNA was synthesized from all RNA with the Mint cDNA synthesis kit, primed by a TRBC-specific oligonucleotide. Following uracil-DNA glycosylase treatment, a first 18-cycle PCR with universal primers M1SS and BC2_uni_R was performed on all cDNA. On the authors' methods: Normalization of each sample was performed by random selection of 1 million high-quality reads, each carrying a distinct molecular identifier. Reads sharing molecular identifiers were discarded rather than binned into consensus sequences. CDR3 identification, clonotype clustering and error correction used MiTCR with a Q25 quality threshold and the strictest error-elimination algorithm. Lower-bound total TCR beta diversity was estimated with a nonparametric unseen species model using Euler transformation. TCRdb trimmed the raw reads at Q25, called clones with MiXCR and kept productive beta chains. When rows share a CDR3 protein, they turn into one entry using the most common DNA and genes. The V and J calls and clone size come from TCRdb's table, not from the authors' own analysis. For this sample the table gives fewer than 900,000 distinct CDR3 sequences, of which 35% to 40% were detected only once. The ten most abundant clones make up 13% of the sample.

The V gene is TRBV20-1 and the J gene is TRBJ1-5, with the D gene call left open. The sequence was obtained from a young man in good health. Sample: blood. CDR3 loop: CSARDEVNKPQHF. The nucleotide sequence reads TGCAGTGCTAGAGACGAGGTAAATAAACCCCAGCATTTT.